This entry lists 32 T cell receptor beta chains sequenced from one sample in a study of T-cell reconstitution after alpha-beta-depleted transplantation in children. Unique molecular identifiers were incorporated into the prepared TCRbeta library. Each CDR3 protein gets one entry after TCRdb re-called the PCR reads with MiXCR. The repertoire includes some 200,000 distinct CDR3 sequences, roughly 7.1% of them detected once, and 4.5% to 6.5% sits in the top ten. Here the sequenced sample was PBMCs, taken before TCRalphabeta/CD19-depleted stem cell transplant. All receptors come from a boy aged 2 to 10 with acute lymphoblastic leukemia, due to receive a stem cell transplant.

The J gene is TRBJ2-2, the V gene TRBV11-3; no clear D gene. V was cut by 4 bases and J by 4 bases, with 7 bases left in between. The CDR3 has 13 amino acids. CDR1 and CDR2 from the germline V gene are SGHNT and YENEEA. CDR3 region: CASSSPSTGELFF. In nucleotides, the CDR3 is TGTGCCAGCAGCTCCCCGAGCACCGGGGAGCTGTTTTTT.

The chain is built from TRBV27 and TRBJ2-2, with TRBD2 identical over 8 bases. Germline loops: CDR1 MNHEY, CDR2 SMNVEV (reference sequence). The CDR3 loop spans 14 amino acids. Losses at the gene ends were 7 bases for V and 7 bases for J; bases not matched to a gene: 8. The CDR3 sequence is CASTLAGLSGELFF. CDR3 sequence (DNA): TGTGCCAGCACCCTAGCGGGTCTGAGCGGGGAGCTGTTTTTT.

V and J are TRBV28 and TRBJ2-1; TRBD2 matches 9 bases. V was clipped by 7 bases and J by 4 bases; unmatched bases: 8. Germline CDR1 and CDR2: MDHEN and SYDVKM. The CDR3 totals 15 residues. Written as DNA, the CDR3 is TGTGCCAGCATCCCGGCTAGCGGGAAGTACAATGAGCAGTTCTTC. Its translation is CASIPASGKYNEQFF.

The genes are TRBV30 and TRBJ1-3; D possibly corresponds to TRBD1 (5 bases). The V gene lost 5 bases and the J gene lost 4 bases, with 9 bases spanning the gap. This CDR3 has 12 amino acids. The germline V gene encodes CDR1 GTSNPN and CDR2 SVGIG (reference sequence). DNA of the CDR3: TGTGCCTGGGGACAAATCGGAAACACCATATATTTT. Translated: CAWGQIGNTIYF.

This clonotype was seen a handful of times. The chain carries TRBV7-2 and TRBJ1-2; no reliable D call. Trimming left V 5 bases short and J 2 bases short, with 12 bases between. Germline assignment: CDR1 SGHTA and CDR2 FQGNSA. The CDR3 spans 14 residues. The CDR3 region is CASSGVEANYGYTF. CDR3 nucleotide sequence: TGTGCCAGCAGCGGGGTAGAGGCGAACTATGGCTACACCTTC.

This clonotype occurred many times. The chain links TRBV7-9 to TRBJ1-4; a possible D gene is TRBD1 (5 bases). The CDR3 has 15 amino acids. Germline CDR1 SEHNR, CDR2 FQNEAQ (reference sequence). V was pared by 2 bases and J by 4 bases, with 11 bases between. CDR3 in DNA: TGTGCCAGCAGCTTACTGGCAGGGCTTAATGAAAAACTGTTTTTT. Its translation: CASSLLAGLNEKLFF.

This clonotype occurred many times. J is TRBJ2-1 and V is TRBV30; 10 bases are shared with TRBD2. This CDR3 contains 13 residues. V lost 4 bases and J lost 6; bases outside the gene matches: 3. Germline assignment: CDR1 GTSNPN and CDR2 SVGIG (reference sequence). As DNA, the CDR3 is TGTGCCTGGACTAGCGGGAGTGGCAATGAGCAGTTCTTC. Its protein product is CAWTSGSGNEQFF.

The CDR3 loop is CASTSGVNYGYTF. The CDR3 nucleotides are TGTGCCAGCACCTCAGGAGTCAACTATGGCTACACCTTC. The rearrangement uses TRBV11-2 and TRBJ1-2; D not certain. Germline lookup yields CDR1 SGHAT and CDR2 FQNNGV. Trimming removed 7 bases from V and 2 bases from J, with 11 bases in between. This CDR3 comprises 13 residues.

This clonotype was seen ten or more times. V usage is TRBV18 and J usage is TRBJ1-5, with D tentatively TRBD1 (6 bases). CDR1 and CDR2 (germline): KGHSH, LQKENI. V was trimmed by 5 bases and J by 6 bases, leaving 20 bases between them. This CDR3 region has 16 residues. In DNA, the CDR3 is TGTGCCAGCTCAAAGTCGGGGCCAGGGGATACTCAGCCCCAGCATTTT. It translates to CASSKSGPGDTQPQHF.

This clonotype was found many times. The chain combines TRBV7-9 with TRBJ2-1; 12 bases map to TRBD2. V dropped 5 bases and J dropped 9; count of bases not matched to a gene: 8. From germline, CDR1 is SEHNR and CDR2 FQNEAQ (reference sequence). This CDR3 has 15 amino acids. DNA for the CDR3: TGTGCCAGCAGCCGGGGCTGGACTAGCGGGGTTGAGCAGTTCTTC. Its translation is CASSRGWTSGVEQFF. The whole variable domain, remainder taken from reference TRBV7-9 and TRBJ2-1, is DTGVSQNPRHKITKRGQNVTFRCDPISEHNRLYWYRQTLGQGPEFLTYFQNEAQLEKSRLLSDRFSAERPKGSFSTLEIQRTEQGDSAMYLCASSRGWTSGVEQFFGPGTRLTVL.

J is TRBJ2-7 and V is TRBV3-1; perhaps D is TRBD1 or TRBD2 (5 bases each). The CDR3 is 15 amino acids. The V end lost 1 base, the J end lost 0 bases, and 10 bases lay between the germline ends. Germline loops: CDR1 LGHDT, CDR2 YNNKEL (reference sequence). The CDR3 spells CASSQGPGPSYEQYF. Written as DNA, the CDR3 is TGTGCCAGCAGCCAAGGTCCGGGACCCTCCTACGAGCAGTACTTC.

This clonotype was seen more than once but under ten times. J is TRBJ1-6 and V is TRBV6-2 or TRBV6-3; 9 positions match TRBD1. The V segment lost 6 bases and the J segment 8 bases; nucleotides outside the gene matches: 8. Germline CDR1 and CDR2: MNHEY and SVGEGT. CDR3 length: 15 residues. The CDR3 DNA reads as TGTGCCAGCAGCTTCACAGGGGGCTGGGATTCACCCCTCCACTTT. This translates into CASSFTGGWDSPLHF.

This clonotype was detected ten times or more. J is TRBJ1-5 and V is TRBV7-6; tentative D call: TRBD1 (6 bases). In germline, CDR1 is SGHVS, CDR2 FNYEAQ. This CDR3 comprises 17 residues. The V gene lost 3 bases and the J gene lost 5 bases, with 20 bases spanning the gap. The CDR3 here is CASSFAVGGEGDQPQHF. As DNA, the CDR3 is TGTGCCAGCAGCTTCGCTGTAGGGGGTGAGGGGGATCAGCCCCAGCATTTT.

The sample holds many counts of this clonotype. V is TRBV5-1 and J is TRBJ2-3; 7 bases are shared with TRBD1. The CDR3 sequence is 15 residues long. V lost 4 bases, J lost 1 base, and 6 bases stayed unmatched. Germline assignment: CDR1 SGHRS and CDR2 YFSETQ. In DNA form, the CDR3 reads TGCGCCAGCAGCCCGCAAGGGACAGGCACAGATACGCAGTATTTT. Amino acids: CASSPQGTGTDTQYF.

The V gene is TRBV7-9, the J gene TRBJ1-1; D unclear. The CDR3 contains 14 residues. CDR1 SEHNR and CDR2 FQNEAQ come from the germline V gene (reference sequence). V gave up 5 bases and J gave up 5 bases, with 15 bases separating them. The CDR3 region is CASSAFGLVTEAFF. As DNA, the CDR3 is TGTGCCAGCAGCGCCTTCGGCCTTGTGACTGAAGCTTTCTTT.

This clonotype was picked up many times. The chain recombines TRBV5-1 with TRBJ1-2, with TRBD1 identical over 8 bases. Per the germline V gene, CDR1 is SGHRS and CDR2 is YFSETQ. V was clipped by 4 bases and J by 4 bases; unmatched bases: 3. This CDR3 contains 13 residues. The CDR3 sequence: CASSRDRSYGYTF. CDR3 nucleotides: TGCGCCAGCAGCAGGGACAGGTCCTATGGCTACACCTTC.

This clonotype was found a few times. V and J are TRBV12-3 or TRBV12-4 and TRBJ2-3, with D possibly being TRBD1 (7 bases). V was trimmed by 3 bases and J by 3 bases, leaving 13 bases between them. This CDR3 contains 15 residues. Written as DNA, the CDR3 is TGTGCCAGCAGTTTTAGGAGGGGGCGGACAGATACGCAGTATTTT. Amino acid sequence: CASSFRRGRTDTQYF.

This chain uses TRBV7-2 with TRBJ1-3; no definite D call. This CDR3 spans 12 amino acids. V lost 5 bases, J lost 12 bases, and 14 bases lay in between. CDR1 SGHTA and CDR2 FQGNSA come from the germline V gene. CDR3 nucleotides: TGTGCCAGCAGCCGACGGGGAGGGATCATATATTTT. The encoded protein is CASSRRGGIIYF. Variable domain in full (rest from reference TRBV7-2 and TRBJ1-3): GAGVSQSPSNKVTEKGKDVELRCDPISGHTALYWYRQSLGQGLEFLIYFQGNSAPDKSGLPSDRFSAERTGGSVSTLTIQRTQQEDSAVYLCASSRRGGIIYFGEGSWLTVV.

Many counts were recorded for this clonotype. V usage is TRBV28 and J usage is TRBJ2-2; D might be TRBD2 (6 bases). Germline CDR1 is MDHEN and CDR2 is SYDVKM. The V and J ends lost 5 bases and 2 bases respectively, with 12 bases between them. The CDR3 has 15 residues. CDR3 DNA sequence: TGTGCCAGCAGTAGCGGGTCATACAACACCGGGGAGCTGTTTTTT. It codes for CASSSGSYNTGELFF.

This clonotype was detected many times. This chain links TRBV2 with TRBJ2-3; tentatively, D is TRBD2 (6 bases). Germline assignment: CDR1 SNHLY and CDR2 FYNNEI. The CDR3 runs to 19 residues. Trimming left V 5 bases short and J 3 bases short, with 27 bases between. As DNA, the CDR3 is TGTGCCAGCAGTCTCGAAGGTGGGACTCTCGATGGGGGGACAGATACGCAGTATTTT. Translation gives CASSLEGGTLDGGTDTQYF.

On this clonotype: A much larger clone differs by one base, so this may be a read error. As the CDR3 is not closed by the conserved phenylalanine or tryptophan, this likely results from a read error. The chain links TRBV7-3 to TRBJ2-1, with D perhaps TRBD1 (5 bases). The CDR3 length is 13 residues. The germline V gene encodes CDR1 SGHTA and CDR2 FQGTGA. Deletions cut 1 base from V and 10 bases from J, with 11 bases between. The CDR3 DNA is TGTGCCAGCAGCTTAAATCAGGCAGGGGAGCAGTTCTAC. Its protein product is CASSLNQAGEQFY.

This clonotype was found many times. This chain uses TRBV5-1 with TRBJ2-1; 9 nucleotides line up with TRBD2. This CDR3 comprises 17 residues. V was pared by 2 bases and J by 6 bases, with 12 bases of the junction left unmatched. Germline V gene lookup returns CDR1 SGHRS and CDR2 YFSETQ. Here the CDR3 reads CASSLWAGGTIFNEQFF. CDR3 DNA sequence: TGCGCCAGCAGCTTATGGGCGGGGGGGACGATTTTCAATGAGCAGTTCTTC.

This clonotype has ten or more counts. The J gene is TRBJ2-2, the V gene TRBV7-2, with no clear D. The CDR3 consists of 13 residues. Trimming removed 1 base at V and 7 bases at J, with 7 bases between. From germline, CDR1 is SGHTA and CDR2 FQGNSA. The CDR3 region is CASSLDGGGELFF. DNA of the CDR3: TGTGCCAGCAGCTTAGACGGTGGCGGGGAGCTGTTTTTT.

This clonotype occurred many times. This chain uses TRBV6-1 with TRBJ2-7; D gene uncertain. The CDR3 is made up of 12 amino acids. V was shortened by 3 bases and J by 7 bases, with 10 bases between the two germline ends. Germline CDR1 is MNHNS and CDR2 is SASEGT. The CDR3 sequence: CASSDLTREQYF. The CDR3 coding sequence is TGTGCCAGCAGTGACCTGACCCGGGAGCAGTACTTC.

This clonotype was counted ten times or more. The V gene is TRBV27, the J gene TRBJ2-1; D unresolved. Trimming shortened V by 4 bases and J by 6 bases, and 7 bases separated the two germline ends. CDR3 length: 12 amino acids. Germline CDR1 reads MNHEY; CDR2 reads SMNVEV (reference sequence). CDR3 loop: CASSSPGNEQFF. The CDR3 bases are TGTGCCAGCAGTTCCCCTGGCAATGAGCAGTTCTTC.

V and J are TRBV7-2 and TRBJ2-5; D is undetermined. Germline-derived CDR1 and CDR2 are SGHTA and FQGNSA. V lost 3 bases, J lost 2 bases, and 25 bases lay in between. The CDR3 is 19 residues long. The CDR3 DNA is TGTGCCAGCAGCTTTTCGACCCGGTCAGTATACAGCGAACAAGAGACCCAGTACTTC. Its translation: CASSFSTRSVYSEQETQYF.

This clonotype showed up just a few times. The chain couples TRBV2 to TRBJ2-7; weak D call: TRBD1 (5 bases). Germline loops: CDR1 SNHLY, CDR2 FYNNEI. The CDR3 covers 13 residues. The V gene lost 6 bases and the J gene lost 3 bases, with 12 bases spanning the gap. The CDR3 nucleotides read TGTGCCAGCAGAAACAGGAACGGCTACGAGCAGTACTTC. Its translation is CASRNRNGYEQYF. Full variable domain (missing parts from reference TRBV2 and TRBJ2-7): EPEVTQTPSHQVTQMGQEVILRCVPISNHLYFYWYRQILGQKVEFLVSFYNNEISEKSEIFDDQFSVERPDGSNFTLKIRSTKLEDSAMYFCASRNRNGYEQYFGPGTRLTVT.

The genes are TRBV7-2 and TRBJ1-1; D perhaps matches TRBD1 (5 bases). V was clipped by 9 bases and J by 4 bases, with 12 bases between them. Per germline, CDR1 SGHTA and CDR2 FQGNSA. This CDR3 is 12 amino acids long. The CDR3 bases are TGTGCCAGTCTGAGTGGGGGCACTGAAGCTTTCTTT. This sequence encodes CASLSGGTEAFF. The complete variable domain, with remaining parts taken from reference TRBV7-2 and TRBJ1-1, reads GAGVSQSPSNKVTEKGKDVELRCDPISGHTALYWYRQSLGQGLEFLIYFQGNSAPDKSGLPSDRFSAERTGGSVSTLTIQRTQQEDSAVYLCASLSGGTEAFFGQGTRLTVV.

The table lists this clonotype with many counts. The rearrangement uses TRBV7-2 and TRBJ1-1; unclear D gene. Between the trimmed V and J ends, which lost 6 bases and 2 bases, there was a span of 13 bases. The CDR3 totals 14 residues. Germline CDR1 and CDR2: SGHTA and FQGNSA. The CDR3 here is CASSFRGRNTEAFF. The CDR3 DNA is TGTGCCAGCAGTTTCCGCGGGAGAAACACTGAAGCTTTCTTT.

This clonotype was recorded a few times. The rearrangement links TRBV5-1 to TRBJ2-2; possibly TRBD1 or TRBD2 for D (5 bases each). V was pared by 4 bases and J by 6 bases, with 16 bases between. The CDR3 sequence is 15 residues long. CDR1 SGHRS and CDR2 YFSETQ come from the germline V gene. CDR3 coding DNA: TGCGCCAGCAGCCCCTTTGGGGGACCCGCCGGGGAGCTGTTTTTT. The encoded protein is CASSPFGGPAGELFF.

J is TRBJ2-7 and V is TRBV10-2, with 10 bases matching TRBD1. J was trimmed by 3 bases and V by 7 bases; bases with no gene match: 6. CDR3 length: 14 amino acids. The V gene's germline CDR1 is WSHSY and CDR2 SAAADI. The CDR3 sequence is CASTPGTGVYEQYF. As DNA, the CDR3 is TGCGCCAGCACCCCCGGGACAGGGGTCTACGAGCAGTACTTC.

This clonotype was seen repeatedly, ten times or more. The J gene is TRBJ1-5, the V gene TRBV10-3; D uncertain. CDR1 is ENHRY and CDR2 is SYGVKD in the germline V gene. The germline V and J ends were trimmed by 3 bases and 3 bases, with 12 bases remaining between them. This CDR3 has 15 residues. The CDR3 DNA follows: TGTGCCATCAGTGAAATTTTGGAGGCCAATCAGCCCCAGCATTTT. This gives the protein CAISEILEANQPQHF.